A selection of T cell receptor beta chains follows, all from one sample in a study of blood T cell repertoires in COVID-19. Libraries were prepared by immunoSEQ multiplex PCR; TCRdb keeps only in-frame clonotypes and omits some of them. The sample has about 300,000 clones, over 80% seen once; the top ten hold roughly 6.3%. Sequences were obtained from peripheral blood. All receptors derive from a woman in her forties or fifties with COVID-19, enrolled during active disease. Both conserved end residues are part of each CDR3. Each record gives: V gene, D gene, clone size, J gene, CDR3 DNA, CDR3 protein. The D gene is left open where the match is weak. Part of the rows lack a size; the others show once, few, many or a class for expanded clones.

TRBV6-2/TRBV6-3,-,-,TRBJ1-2,TGTGCCAGCAGTTCCGGGCCGACAGAGATTGCTAACTATGGCTACACCTTC,CASSSGPTEIANYGYTF
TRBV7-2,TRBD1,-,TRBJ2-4,TGTGCCAGCAGCGGAACCGGGACAGGGTGGGTCAAAAACATTCAGTACTTC,CASSGTGTGWVKNIQYF
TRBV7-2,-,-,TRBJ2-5,TGTGCCAGCAGCTTAGACAGCCCAAAAGAGACCCAGTACTTC,CASSLDSPKETQYF
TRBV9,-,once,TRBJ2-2,TGTGCCAGCAGCCCACGGGCGGGCAACACCGGGGAGCTGTTTTTT,CASSPRAGNTGELFF
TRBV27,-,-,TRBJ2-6,TGTGCCAGCAGAGAAGCAGGGGCCGGGGCCAACGTCCTGACTTTC,CASREAGAGANVLTF
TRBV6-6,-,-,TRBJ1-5,TGTGCCAGCAGTTACTCAGGGGGATTGGGGACGCCCCAGCATTTT,CASSYSGGLGTPQHF
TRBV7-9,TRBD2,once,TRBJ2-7,TGTGCCAGCAGCCCCTTGACTAGCGGGTACTCCTACGAGCAGTACTTC,CASSPLTSGYSYEQYF
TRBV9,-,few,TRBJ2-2,TGTGCCAGCAGCGTAGGGACAGTCAACACCGGGGAGCTGTTTTTT,CASSVGTVNTGELFF
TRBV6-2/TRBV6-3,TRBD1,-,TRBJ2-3,TGTGCCAGCAGTACAGGGGTTGTGACTGCAGATACGCAGTATTTT,CASSTGVVTADTQYF
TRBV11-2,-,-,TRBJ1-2,TGTGCCAGCAGCTTAGGGACGGGGGACTATGGCTACACCTTC,CASSLGTGDYGYTF
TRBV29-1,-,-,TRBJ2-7,TGCAGCGTTGAAGTGGGGGGGGCTATCGAGCAGTACTTC,CSVEVGGAIEQYF
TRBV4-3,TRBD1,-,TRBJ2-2,TGCGCCAGCAGCCTTGGACAGGGTGGCACCGGGGAGCTGTTTTTT,CASSLGQGGTGELFF
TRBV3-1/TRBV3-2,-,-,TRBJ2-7,TGTGCCAGCAGCCAAGGGGGGCTAGCCCACGAGCAGTACTTC,CASSQGGLAHEQYF
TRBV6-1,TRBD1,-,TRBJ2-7,TGTGCCAGCAGTGAGAAGCCGGGACAGGGGTTTCGGTCCTACGAGCAGTACTTC,CASSEKPGQGFRSYEQYF
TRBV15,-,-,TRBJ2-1,TGTGCCACCAGCCCCGGAAGGGGACAATCCTACAATGAGCAGTTCTTC,CATSPGRGQSYNEQFF
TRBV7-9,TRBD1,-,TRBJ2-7,TGTGCCAGCAGCCTAGATTATGGGTATGAGGGGGCTGGATACGAGCAGTACTTC,CASSLDYGYEGAGYEQYF
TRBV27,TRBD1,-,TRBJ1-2,TGTGCCAGCAGGAAGGGACAGGGAAACTATGGCTACACCTTC,CASRKGQGNYGYTF
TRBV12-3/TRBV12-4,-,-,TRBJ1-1,TGTGCCAGCGGACAGCGGAACACTGAAGCTTTCTTT,CASGQRNTEAFF
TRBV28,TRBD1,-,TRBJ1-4,TGTGCCAGCAGTTCCCCCCAGGGGGCAGTTAAGGAAAAACTGTTTTTT,CASSSPQGAVKEKLFF
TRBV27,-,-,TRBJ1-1,TGTGCCAGCAGTTTGGAGGCAGGCCCACAGAACACTGAAGCTTTCTTT,CASSLEAGPQNTEAFF
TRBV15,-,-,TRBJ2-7,TGTGCCACCAGCACCTATGTTGGGGGGAAGTCCTACGAGCAGTACTTC,CATSTYVGGKSYEQYF
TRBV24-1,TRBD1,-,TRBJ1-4,TGTGCCACCGGGGACAGACTGATGGGTGAAAAACTGTTTTTT,CATGDRLMGEKLFF
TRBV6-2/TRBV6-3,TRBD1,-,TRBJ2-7,TGTGCCAGCAGTTACGCCGGGACAGCTCGGTACGAGCAGTACTTC,CASSYAGTARYEQYF
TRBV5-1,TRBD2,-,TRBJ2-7,TGCGCCAGCAGCAAAGTTACTAGCGGGGACAATATATACGAGCAGTACTTC,CASSKVTSGDNIYEQYF
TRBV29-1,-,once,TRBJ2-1,TGCAGCTCCAAGACTACCTACAATGAGCAGTTCTTC,CSSKTTYNEQFF
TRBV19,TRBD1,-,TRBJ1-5,TGTGCCAGTAGCCCGACAGGGGGCAATCAGCCCCAGCATTTT,CASSPTGGNQPQHF
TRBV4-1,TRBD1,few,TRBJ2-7,TGCGCCAGCAGCCTAGTACCGACAGGGGGACAGTACGAGCAGTACTTC,CASSLVPTGGQYEQYF
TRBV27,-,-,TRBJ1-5,TGTGCCAGCAGTTTGCGGGGGGCGAATCAGCCCCAGCATTTT,CASSLRGANQPQHF
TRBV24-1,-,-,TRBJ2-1,TGTGCCACCAGTGGCCTTCCGGGATCAGAATCCGGTGGTGAGCAGTTCTTC,CATSGLPGSESGGEQFF
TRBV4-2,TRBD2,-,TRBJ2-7,TGTGCCAGCAGCCGTCTAGCGGCAACCTACGAGCAGTACTTC,CASSRLAATYEQYF
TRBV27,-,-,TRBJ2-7,TGTGCCAGCAGTTTAAGGACTCTCCGTCCGCAGTACTTC,CASSLRTLRPQYF
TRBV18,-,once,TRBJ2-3,TGTGCCAGCTCACCAAGCTGGACAGATACGCAGTATTTT,CASSPSWTDTQYF
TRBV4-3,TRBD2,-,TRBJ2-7,TGCGCCAGCAGCCAATTCGGGCTAGCGGGGGACTACGAGCAGTACTTC,CASSQFGLAGDYEQYF
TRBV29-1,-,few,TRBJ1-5,TGCAGCGTTGCGGAAGGGCAGGGGCAGCCCCAGCATTTT,CSVAEGQGQPQHF
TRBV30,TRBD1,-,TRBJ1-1,TGTGCCTGGAATGTCAGGGGGAAGACTGAAGCTTTCTTT,CAWNVRGKTEAFF
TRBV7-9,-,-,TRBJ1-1,TGTGCCAGCAGCTTATTTCAACTTAGGGGCGTGAACACTGAAGCTTTCTTT,CASSLFQLRGVNTEAFF
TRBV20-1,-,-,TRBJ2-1,TGCAGTGCTAGTCTTAGTTACAATGAGCAGTTCTTC,CSASLSYNEQFF
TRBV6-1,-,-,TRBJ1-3,TGTGCCAGCAGTGAACGGACGGGAAACTCTGGAAACACCATATATTTT,CASSERTGNSGNTIYF
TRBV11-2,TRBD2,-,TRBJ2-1,TGTGCCAGCAGGAAGAGCCTAACGGGAGGGATTTCCTACAATGAGCAGTTCTTC,CASRKSLTGGISYNEQFF
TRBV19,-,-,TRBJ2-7,TGTGCCAGTAATCCCCGGGGGAGCTCCTACGAGCAGTACTTC,CASNPRGSSYEQYF